One and the same sample provided the 8 T cell receptor beta chains below, sequenced in a study of T cells in Graves' hyperthyroidism and ophthalmopathy. Researchers amplified the TCR beta CDR3 regions from RNA transcripts. RT-PCR in the first round (using the HTBI primer set) targeted the TCR CDR3. Each CDR3 protein is one row after TCRdb ran MiXCR on the multiplex PCR reads. The sample has about 700,000 distinct CDR3 sequences, 14% seen once. The material sequenced was blood. Source of these receptors: a woman younger than 35 with Graves' hyperthyroidism.

The chain links TRBV20-1 to TRBJ2-1; D gene ambiguous. This CDR3 spans 12 amino acids. Germline lookup yields CDR1 DFQATT and CDR2 SNEGSKA (reference sequence). Between the trimmed V and J ends, which lost 2 bases and 8 bases, there was a span of 10 bases. Written as DNA, the CDR3 is TGCAGTGCTAGACGTAGGGTCCATGAGCAGTTCTTC. As protein: CSARRRVHEQFF.

This clonotype was observed a handful of times. This chain joins TRBV13 and TRBJ2-3, with no clear D. The germline V and J ends were trimmed by 3 bases and 4 bases, with 20 bases remaining between them. The length of the CDR3 is 17 residues. Germline lookup yields CDR1 PRHDT and CDR2 FYEKMQ (reference sequence). Here the CDR3 reads CASSFTRHVEPPDTQYF. The CDR3 nucleotides are TGTGCCAGCAGCTTTACTCGACATGTTGAGCCTCCAGATACGCAGTATTTT. Full variable domain (rest looked up from reference TRBV13 and TRBJ2-3): AAGVIQSPRHLIKEKRETATLKCYPIPRHDTVYWYQQGPGQDPQFLISFYEKMQSDKGSIPDRFSAQQFSDYHSELNMSSLELGDSALYFCASSFTRHVEPPDTQYFGPGTRLTVL.

The chain is built from TRBV11-2 and TRBJ2-4; D is perhaps TRBD2 (5 bases). The germline CDR1 and CDR2 sequences are SGHAT and FQNNGV. CDR3 length: 12 residues. Trimming shortened V by 1 base and J by 11 bases, and 9 bases separated the two germline ends. The CDR3 here is CASSLGGLLQYF. In DNA, the CDR3 is TGTGCCAGCAGCTTAGGAGGGCTTCTTCAGTACTTC.

This clonotype showed up just a few times. This sequence joins TRBV18 and TRBJ2-3, with 9 bases matching TRBD1. Near its end, the DNA agrees better with TRBJ1-5, so the J call may be wrong. Germline V gene data show CDR1 as KGHSH and CDR2 as LQKENI. The CDR3 covers 16 residues. For the CDR3, the DNA is TGTGCCAGCTCACCACTAGTCGGGACAGGGACCGATACGCAGCATTTT. Amino acid sequence: CASSPLVGTGTDTQHF.

At least ten counts were recorded for this clonotype. This CDR3 reads CAIRRDSVNTEAFF. The CDR3 region has the DNA TGTGCCATCAGGCGGGACAGCGTGAACACTGAAGCTTTCTTT. This chain uses TRBV10-3 with TRBJ1-1; 7 positions agree with TRBD1. Losses at the gene ends were 6 bases for V and 0 bases for J; bases not matched to a gene: 4. The germline V gene encodes CDR1 ENHRY and CDR2 SYGVKD. The CDR3 totals 14 residues.

This clonotype was observed many times. This chain connects TRBV6-1 to TRBJ2-7, with D possibly being TRBD2 (6 bases). Trimming took 11 bases from V and 2 from J, leaving 19 bases between them. The CDR3 loop spans 14 amino acids. Germline V CDR1 and CDR2: MNHNS, SASEGT. The CDR3 reads CAGSVSGPAYEQYF. The CDR3 nucleotides read TGTGCCGGATCCGTTAGCGGACCCGCCTACGAGCAGTACTTC.

In its sample, this clonotype was seen a few times. This rearrangement joins TRBV19 to TRBJ1-1, with D unresolved. V lost 9 bases to trimming and J lost 8 bases, with 10 bases between them. This CDR3 is built from 10 residues. Germline lookup yields CDR1 LNHDA and CDR2 SQIVND (reference sequence). The CDR3 loop reads CASGRVEAFF. The CDR3 DNA is TGTGCCAGCGGGAGGGTGGAAGCTTTCTTT.

Ten or more counts support this clonotype. The J gene is TRBJ1-1, the V gene TRBV7-9; D gene unclear. The CDR3 has 13 amino acids. Trimming stripped 2 bases from V and 5 bases from J, with 9 bases between. Germline V gene lookup returns CDR1 SEHNR and CDR2 FQNEAQ (reference sequence). The CDR3 reads CASSLSERTEAFF. In DNA form, the CDR3 reads TGTGCCAGCAGCTTATCAGAGAGGACTGAAGCTTTCTTT.